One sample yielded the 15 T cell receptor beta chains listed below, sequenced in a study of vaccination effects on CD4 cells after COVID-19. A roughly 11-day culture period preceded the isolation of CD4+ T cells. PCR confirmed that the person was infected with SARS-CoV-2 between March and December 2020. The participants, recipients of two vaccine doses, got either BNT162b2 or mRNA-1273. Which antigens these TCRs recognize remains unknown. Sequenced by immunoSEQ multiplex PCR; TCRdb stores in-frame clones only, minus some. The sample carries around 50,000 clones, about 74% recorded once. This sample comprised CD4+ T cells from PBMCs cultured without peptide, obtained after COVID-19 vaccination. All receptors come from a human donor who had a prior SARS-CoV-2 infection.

CDR3 nucleotide sequence: TGTGCCAGCAGCCAAGTGGGGGGTCGGGGCGAGCAGTACTTC. Translating gives CASSQVGGRGEQYF. The rearrangement joins TRBV3-1 (or the pseudogene TRBV3-2) to TRBJ2-7, with D possibly TRBD2 on 6 matching bases. Germline V gives CDR1 LGHDT, CDR2 YNNKEL (reference sequence). V was shortened by 1 base and J by 6 bases, with 13 bases between the two germline ends. This CDR3 comprises 14 residues.

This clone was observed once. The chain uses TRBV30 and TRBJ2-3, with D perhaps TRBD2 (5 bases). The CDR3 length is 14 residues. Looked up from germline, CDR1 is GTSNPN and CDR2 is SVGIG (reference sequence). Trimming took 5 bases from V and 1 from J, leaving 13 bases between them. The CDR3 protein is CAWGMGVGTDTQYF. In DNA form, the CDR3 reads TGTGCCTGGGGGATGGGAGTTGGCACAGATACGCAGTATTTT.

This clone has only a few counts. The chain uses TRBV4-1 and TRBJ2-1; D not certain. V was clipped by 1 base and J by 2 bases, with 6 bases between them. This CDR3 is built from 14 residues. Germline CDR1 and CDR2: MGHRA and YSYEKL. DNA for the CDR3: TGCGCCAGCAGCCAAGGACGGGCCTACAATGAGCAGTTCTTC. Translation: CASSQGRAYNEQFF.

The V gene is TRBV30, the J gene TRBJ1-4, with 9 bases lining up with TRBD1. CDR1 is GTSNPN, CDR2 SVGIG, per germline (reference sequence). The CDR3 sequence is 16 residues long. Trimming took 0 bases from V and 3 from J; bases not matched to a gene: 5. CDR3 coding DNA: TGTGCCTGGAGTGTACAGGGGGCGCATCCTAATGAAAAACTGTTTTTT. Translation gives CAWSVQGAHPNEKLFF.

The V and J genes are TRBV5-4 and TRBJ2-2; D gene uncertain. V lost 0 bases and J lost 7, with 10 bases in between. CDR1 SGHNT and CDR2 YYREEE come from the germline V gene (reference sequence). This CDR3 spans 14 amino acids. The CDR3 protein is CASSLDASSGELFF. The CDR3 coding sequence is TGTGCCAGCAGCTTGGATGCTAGTAGCGGGGAGCTGTTTTTT.

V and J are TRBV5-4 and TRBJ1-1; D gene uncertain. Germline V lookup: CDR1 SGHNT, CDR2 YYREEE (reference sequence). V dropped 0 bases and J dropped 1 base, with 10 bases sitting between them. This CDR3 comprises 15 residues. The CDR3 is CASSLAGGWNTEAFF. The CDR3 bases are TGTGCCAGCAGCTTGGCCGGAGGGTGGAACACTGAAGCTTTCTTT.

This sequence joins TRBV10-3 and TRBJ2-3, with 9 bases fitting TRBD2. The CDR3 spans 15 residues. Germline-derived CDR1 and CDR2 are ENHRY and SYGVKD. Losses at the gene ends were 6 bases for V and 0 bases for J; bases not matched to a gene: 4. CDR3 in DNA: TGTGCCATCAGGACTAGCGGATCTAGCACAGATACGCAGTATTTT. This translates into CAIRTSGSSTDTQYF.

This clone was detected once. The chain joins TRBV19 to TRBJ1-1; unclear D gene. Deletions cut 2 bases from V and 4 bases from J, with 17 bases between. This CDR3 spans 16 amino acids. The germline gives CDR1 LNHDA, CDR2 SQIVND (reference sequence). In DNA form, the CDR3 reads TGTGCCAGTAGTATAATTGGGATGTATGGCAGCACTGAAGCTTTCTTT. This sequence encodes CASSIIGMYGSTEAFF.

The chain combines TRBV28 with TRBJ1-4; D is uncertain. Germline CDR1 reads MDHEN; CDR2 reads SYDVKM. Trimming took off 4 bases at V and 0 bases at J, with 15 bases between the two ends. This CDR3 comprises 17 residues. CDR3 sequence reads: CASSSTGLDPTNEKLFF. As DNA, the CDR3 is TGTGCCAGCAGTTCCACCGGATTGGACCCAACTAATGAAAAACTGTTTTTT.

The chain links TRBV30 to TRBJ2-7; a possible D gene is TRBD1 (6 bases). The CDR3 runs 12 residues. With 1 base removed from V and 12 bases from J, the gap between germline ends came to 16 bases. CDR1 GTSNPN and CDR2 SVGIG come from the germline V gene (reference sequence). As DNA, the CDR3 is TGTGCCTGGAGTGCCTTGAACAGGGTCCCGTACTTC. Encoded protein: CAWSALNRVPYF.

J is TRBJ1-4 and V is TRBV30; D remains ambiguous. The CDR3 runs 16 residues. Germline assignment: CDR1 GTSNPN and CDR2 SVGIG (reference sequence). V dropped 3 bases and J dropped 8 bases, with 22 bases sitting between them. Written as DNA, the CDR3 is TGTGCCTGGAGCGCGGGTCTTGCGGGGTTAGGCGAAAAACTGTTTTTT. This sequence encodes CAWSAGLAGLGEKLFF.

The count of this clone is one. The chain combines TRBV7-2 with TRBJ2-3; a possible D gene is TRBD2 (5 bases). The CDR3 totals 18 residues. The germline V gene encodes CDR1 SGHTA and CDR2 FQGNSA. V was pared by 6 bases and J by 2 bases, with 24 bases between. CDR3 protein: CASSPRRWLAPNTDTQYF. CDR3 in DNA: TGTGCCAGCAGTCCCAGGCGTTGGCTAGCACCCAACACAGATACGCAGTATTTT.

The CDR3 here is CASSLSFTGELFF. CDR3 coding DNA: TGTGCCAGCAGCTTAAGTTTCACCGGGGAGCTGTTTTTT. The chain joins TRBV7-2 to TRBJ2-2; D is uncertain. This CDR3 contains 13 residues. Deletions cut 2 bases from V and 4 bases from J, with 5 bases between. Germline CDR1 and CDR2: SGHTA and FQGNSA.

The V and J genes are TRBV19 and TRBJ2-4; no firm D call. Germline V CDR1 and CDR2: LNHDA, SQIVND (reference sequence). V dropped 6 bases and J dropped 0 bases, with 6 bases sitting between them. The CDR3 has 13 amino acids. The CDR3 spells CASSQVAKNIQYF. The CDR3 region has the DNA TGTGCCAGTAGCCAGGTAGCCAAAAACATTCAGTACTTC.

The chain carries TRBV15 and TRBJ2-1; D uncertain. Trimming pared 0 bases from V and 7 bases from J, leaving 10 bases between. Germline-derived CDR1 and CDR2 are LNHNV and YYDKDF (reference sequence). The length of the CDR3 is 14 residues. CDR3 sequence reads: CATSRDPDPNEQFF. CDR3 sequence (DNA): TGTGCCACCAGCAGAGACCCGGACCCAAATGAGCAGTTCTTC.